This T cell receptor (beta chain) was obtained from a study of CD8+CD57+ T cells in acquired aplastic anemia (dated by TCRdb to the late 2010s). Study-level background: Extracted DNA from sorted CD4+ and CD8+ cells averaged about 2.9 ug, ranging from about 0.19 to 30 ug. An average of approximately 9.8 million reads for CD4+ cells and 11.0 million reads for CD8+ cells was obtained from healthy donor samples. The investigation overall reported the following: No significant difference in CD8+ Simpson's diversity was found between patients and healthy controls (P=0.060). Although roughly 30 CD8+ CDR3 sequences were shared by patients and controls, these sequences appeared highly expressed in patients and within the immunodominant clones of patients.

This clonotype came up many times. No cognate antigen has been identified for it. No base quality values were provided; no much bigger clone lies one nucleotide off. V gives up 3 bases and J gives up 8 bases, and the segment between their germline ends measures 16 bases. CDR1 and CDR2 are drawn from the germline V gene (reference sequence): LNHDA, SQIVND. The CDR3, cysteine through phenylalanine, is 15 amino acids long. Here the CDR3 DNA is all that survives: 45 bases in frame from base 1. TCR beta VDJ combination and CDR3 sequence profiling used genomic DNA as the template. TCR repertoire sequencing was run on an Illumina HiSeq 2000. In the source study's methods: TRBV/TRBJ rearrangement plots, CDR3 size and DJ length profiles, and Simpson's diversity index were used to assess repertoires. The most abundant DNA sequence in the deep sequencing data was defined as the immunodominant clone. CDR3 amino acid sequences were screened for sharing across subjects and compared with published repertoires and the VDJdb database. In TCRdb, the public reads were trimmed at Q25 with fastp and aligned with MiXCR, with productive beta chains retained. Rows are unified per CDR3 protein, each entry keeping the most common DNA and genes. The V and J calls and clone size are TCRdb's, not the authors'. This sample is represented by a few hundred thousand distinct CDR3 sequences; 30% to 40% of them were singletons. 0.9% to 1.2% of the sample comes from the top ten.

In this study, sorted CD4+ and CD8+ T cells from the blood of healthy subjects and of severe aplastic anemia patients had their TCR repertoires deep-sequenced. Ficoll-Paque density gradient centrifugation was used to isolate peripheral blood mononuclear cells. Before DNA was extracted, CD4+ and CD8+ T cells were sorted using either FACS or magnetic beads. This clonotype was obtained from a human donor in good health, serving as a control. The sequence links TRBV19 to TRBJ1-4, with a weak D call of TRBD1 (5 bases match). The source material was sorted CD4+, CD8+, or CD8+CD57+ T cells (not recorded which) from PBMCs. The CDR3 region has the sequence CASSISGTLAEKLFF. The sequenced DNA: TGTGCCAGTAGTATCTCAGGGACTCTGGCCGAAAAACTGTTTTTT.